This T cell receptor beta chain was observed in a study of CD4 and CD8 cells across lung adenocarcinoma regions. The junction had 9 bases not matched to a gene; V was cut back by 3 bases and J by 3 bases. Per the germline V gene, CDR1 is LGHNA and CDR2 is YNFKEQ. This CDR3 comprises 18 residues. Donors had localized lung adenocarcinoma, a non-small cell lung cancer. TCRdb reanalysed the PCR reads using MiXCR and keeps one entry per CDR3 protein. The sample contains about 19,000 distinct CDR3 sequences, approximately 50% of which appear only once. The sequence came from a male donor with lung adenocarcinoma. The CD4 and CD8 labels of this study may be unreliable. The gene calls are TRBV4-2 and TRBJ2-2, with 11 bases aligning to TRBD1. Sequenced sample: CD8+ T cells from the margin of a lung tumor. The CDR3 loop reads CASSQVPGQGGYTGELFF. CDR3 bases: TGTGCCAGCAGCCAGGTCCCGGGACAGGGGGGGTACACCGGGGAGCTGTTTTTT.